Listed below are T cell receptor beta chains from one sample, sequenced in a study of shared clonotypes between healthy human individuals. Libraries were prepared by immunoSEQ multiplex PCR; TCRdb keeps only in-frame clonotypes and omits some of them. Among about 1 million clones listed, 65% to 80% were seen once. Sequencing input: memory CD4+ T cells sorted from blood. Every receptor here comes from a man younger than 35 in good health. Each CDR3 is given with its conserved first and last residue. D genes are given only for firm matches. Only some rows state a clone size, as once, few, many or a class for expanded clones.

d_gene | abundance | len | j_gene | v_gene | CDR3aa | CDR3nt
- | - | 16 | TRBJ2-3 | TRBV6-6 | CASSLIQGTGTDTQYF | TGTGCCAGCAGTTTAATCCAGGGTACGGGGACAGATACGCAGTATTTT
- | - | 14 | TRBJ1-4 | TRBV11-2 | CASSRKTGFEKLFF | TGTGCCAGCAGTCGAAAGACAGGATTTGAAAAACTGTTTTTT
- | - | 14 | TRBJ2-3 | TRBV2 | CASSVRGPGDTQYF | TGTGCCAGCAGTGTCCGAGGGCCAGGGGATACGCAGTATTTT
- | - | 12 | TRBJ2-7 | TRBV30 | CAWGSAGNEQYF | TGTGCCTGGGGCTCGGCAGGAAACGAGCAGTACTTC
- | few | 16 | TRBJ2-3 | TRBV4-2 | CASSQADSKLLDTQYF | TGTGCCAGCAGCCAGGCGGACAGCAAGCTCTTAGATACGCAGTATTTT
- | - | 14 | TRBJ2-2 | TRBV13 | CASSLLGKTGELFF | TGTGCCAGCAGCCTCCTGGGGAAGACCGGGGAGCTGTTTTTT
- | - | 15 | TRBJ2-5 | TRBV9 | CASSVDSGRSETQYF | TGTGCCAGCAGCGTAGATTCAGGGAGGTCAGAGACCCAGTACTTC
- | - | 15 | TRBJ2-1 | TRBV4-3 | CASSQGDTGFNEQFF | TGCGCCAGCAGCCAGGGGGACACGGGATTTAATGAGCAGTTCTTC
- | - | 13 | TRBJ1-2 | TRBV4-2 | CASSQERLLGYTF | TGTGCCAGCAGCCAAGAGCGGCTCTTGGGCTACACCTTC
TRBD1 | - | 14 | TRBJ1-2 | TRBV28 | CASSLLLGGGGYTF | TGTGCCAGCAGTTTGCTCTTAGGGGGCGGAGGCTACACCTTC
- | - | 14 | TRBJ2-5 | TRBV28 | CASSFSGTQETQYF | TGTGCCAGCAGTTTTTCCGGGACACAGGAGACCCAGTACTTC
- | once | 16 | TRBJ2-2 | TRBV11-2 | CASSSQGPGIAGELFF | TGTGCCAGCAGCTCCCAGGGACCGGGCATTGCCGGGGAGCTGTTTTTT
- | - | 13 | TRBJ1-5 | TRBV19 | CASSITAGQPQHF | TGTGCCAGTAGTATTACCGCTGGACAGCCCCAGCATTTT
- | - | 14 | TRBJ1-1 | TRBV5-6 | CASSPSFRNTEAFF | TGTGCCAGCAGCCCATCTTTCCGGAACACTGAAGCTTTCTTT
TRBD2 | - | 17 | TRBJ2-7 | TRBV12-5 | CASGLRVLAGVLYEQYF | TGTGCTAGTGGTTTGCGGGTCCTAGCGGGAGTCCTCTACGAGCAGTACTTC
- | - | 14 | TRBJ1-1 | TRBV19 | CASSIASLKGEAFF | TGTGCCAGTAGTATAGCGTCCCTTAAGGGGGAAGCTTTCTTT
- | - | 13 | TRBJ2-7 | TRBV23-1 | CASSQGASHEQYF | TGCGCCAGCAGTCAGGGGGCCTCCCACGAGCAGTACTTC
- | many | 14 | TRBJ1-1 | TRBV4-1 | CASSQGILNTEAFF | TGCGCCAGCAGCCAAGGCATCCTGAACACTGAAGCTTTCTTT
TRBD2 | - | 17 | TRBJ2-3 | TRBV7-9 | CASSSTSGRRVTDTQYF | TGTGCCAGCAGCTCGACTAGCGGGAGAAGGGTCACAGATACGCAGTATTTT
- | - | 13 | TRBJ2-7 | TRBV6-5 | CASGRAAAYEQYF | TGTGCCAGCGGACGGGCAGCCGCCTACGAGCAGTACTTC
- | - | 13 | TRBJ2-6 | TRBV18 | CASSRTGANVLTF | TGTGCCAGCTCACGAACTGGGGCCAACGTCCTGACTTTC
- | - | 14 | TRBJ1-4 | TRBV7-9 | CASSLGREDEKLFF | TGTGCCAGCAGCCTCGGCAGGGAAGATGAAAAACTGTTTTTT
TRBD1 | many | 15 | TRBJ2-3 | TRBV2 | CASSGTGMSTDTQYF | TGTGCCAGCAGTGGGACAGGGATGAGCACAGATACGCAGTATTTT
- | once | 13 | TRBJ1-6 | TRBV5-4 | CASSPGENSPLHF | TGTGCCAGCAGCCCGGGAGAAAATTCACCCCTCCACTTT
TRBD1 | few | 15 | TRBJ2-1 | TRBV19 | CASRRTGGFDNEQFF | TGTGCCAGTAGGCGGACAGGGGGCTTCGACAATGAGCAGTTCTTC
TRBD2 | - | 15 | TRBJ2-3 | TRBV5-1 | CASSLAGGPPDTQYF | TGCGCCAGCAGCTTGGCGGGGGGTCCCCCGGATACGCAGTATTTT